The sequence of this T cell receptor (beta chain) was determined in a study of liver allograft versus peripheral blood T cells. Study-level information: Blood and transplanted-liver T cell receptor repertoires from recipients were compared. Notes on the study in general: Reportedly, the T cell receptor repertoires inside liver allografts were not the same as those in peripheral blood.

TCRdb re-analysed the reads in MiXCR, keeping a single row per CDR3 protein. The table lists over 15,000 distinct CDR3 sequences, 22% of them singletons. Trimming took 3 bases from V and 7 from J; bases not matched to a gene: 14. There are 15 residues in the CDR3. CDR1 and CDR2 from the germline V gene are SQVTM and ANQGSEA. This clonotype is classed as medium-sized (0.01 to 0.1%). The antigen is unknown. The chain carries TRBV29-1 and TRBJ1-1; 7 bases line up with TRBD1. This receptor was obtained from a human patient who had a liver transplant. Some T cells may be transferred from the graft donor. CDR3 bases: TGCAGCGTTGAGTCCATGGGGAGGGGGCGGCGTGAAGCTTTCTTT. This gives the protein CSVESMGRGRREAFF.